One T cell receptor (beta chain) is described in this entry. The antigen is not known. Relative to the germline gene, one junction end is altered; a read error may explain this. This CDR3 spans 15 amino acids. CDR1 and CDR2 from the germline V gene are SSHAT and FNYEAQ (reference sequence). The data originate from a study of cytomegalovirus exposure and HLA in healthy donors. Study-wide findings and caveats: Accounts indicate the classifier identified cytomegalovirus status with strong specificity and sensitivity. The TCR clusters that emerged in the first cohort tended, a later analysis found, to co-occur in the 95 to 150 validation repertoires. Cytomegalovirus association was assigned to under 200 TCR beta chains.

Produced via immunoSEQ multiplex PCR; TCRdb's table is partial and in-frame only. The repertoire holds some 240,000 clones, approximately 87% seen once, with 5.5% to 6.5% in the top ten. The rearrangement links TRBV7-7 to TRBJ2-5; 7 bases agree with TRBD2. The source is a woman aged 18 to 35 in good health and CMV-seronegative. Source material: PBMCs. The CDR3 region has the DNA TGTGCTAGCAGCTTAGCGCGGGGGACGCAAGAGACCCAGTACTTC. Translation gives CASSLARGTQETQYF.